The sample holds many counts of the clone carrying this T cell receptor (beta chain). The antigen remains undetermined. The CDR3 has 15 amino acids. CDR1 SGHVS and CDR2 FQNEAQ come from the germline V gene. V lost 1 base to trimming and J lost 1 base, with 10 bases between them. TCRdb re-called the reads through MiXCR, storing one row per CDR3 protein. The table includes 650,000 to 850,000 distinct CDR3 sequences, 25% to 30% detected once. The sample is drawn from a study of T cell repertoires in cytomegalovirus infection. Study as a whole: Used in the study were CMV epitopes, some recently identified and HLA-C-restricted, others well-studied and HLA-B-restricted. Indicated by public TCR beta signatures were CMV infection and matching HLA type. Study-wide findings and caveats: Summed frequency of public TCR beta families distinguished CMV carriers with the relevant HLA. Ex vivo responses were dominated by HLA-C-restricted CMV-specific TCR beta clonotypes.

The sequences come from cultured CD8+ T cells from PBMCs, collected from culture after CMV antigen stimulation. The chain combines TRBV7-8 with TRBJ1-1, with D perhaps matching TRBD1 (6 bases). This TCR came from a human donor in good health (CMV status not recorded). Some clones in this sample may be carry-over from other donors' samples. CDR3 residues: CASSLGTAENTEAFF. CDR3 nucleotides: TGTGCCAGCAGCTTAGGGACAGCTGAGAACACTGAAGCTTTCTTT.